This T cell receptor (beta chain) was identified in a study of a mutant IDH1 vaccine in newly diagnosed glioma. Libraries were prepared by immunoSEQ multiplex PCR; TCRdb keeps only in-frame clonotypes and omits some of them. Found here are about 54,000 clones, 80% to 85% of them singletons; the top ten hold about 4%. Trimming at V came to 1 base and at J to 0 bases, leaving 2 bases not matched to a gene. Germline CDR1 reads SGHNT; CDR2 reads YENEEA. The CDR3 loop spans 16 amino acids. Documented time point: week 35, safety follow-up. In the vaccine, a single dose held 300 ug of the mutant IDH1 20-mer peptide, along with topical imiquimod. Patients underwent eight vaccinations, which took place in weeks 1, 3, 5, 7, 11, 15, 19 and 23. As for this clone: As yet, its antigen is unknown.

This rearrangement joins TRBV11-3 to TRBJ1-1; TRBD1 agrees at 10 bases. This clonotype originated in a woman younger than 35 with glioma. The sequencing here drew on PBMCs, taken from a glioma patient whose treatment included an IDH1 peptide vaccine. CDR3 sequence: CASSLGGQGMNTEAFF. The DNA of the CDR3 is TGTGCCAGCAGCTTAGGGGGACAGGGGATGAACACTGAAGCTTTCTTT.